This T cell receptor beta chain was identified during a study of blood T cell repertoires in COVID-19. At the level of the study: Nucleic acid was either cDNA or gDNA, and it came from T cells, B-cell-depleted T cells, or PBMCs.

Generated by immunoSEQ multiplex PCR, the TCRdb table keeps only in-frame clones and is missing some. Here the sample spans fewer than 500,000 clones, 85% to 90% being singletons. Study members were between about 18 and 95 years old and lived in 24 US regions. Cohort placement rested on clinical history that participants reported themselves. This CDR3 contains 16 residues. V dropped 5 bases and J dropped 4; count of bases not matched to a gene: 6. Germline assignment: CDR1 MNHEY and CDR2 SMNVEV (reference sequence). Material: PBMCs or T cells enriched from blood (not recorded which). The V call is TRBV27, the J call TRBJ2-1; 12 bases are shared with TRBD2. This TCR derives from a woman in her 30s with acute COVID-19. The CDR3 coding sequence is TGTGCCAGCAGTGTCCTCGGGACTAGCGGGTACAATGAGCAGTTCTTC. It is translated as CASSVLGTSGYNEQFF.